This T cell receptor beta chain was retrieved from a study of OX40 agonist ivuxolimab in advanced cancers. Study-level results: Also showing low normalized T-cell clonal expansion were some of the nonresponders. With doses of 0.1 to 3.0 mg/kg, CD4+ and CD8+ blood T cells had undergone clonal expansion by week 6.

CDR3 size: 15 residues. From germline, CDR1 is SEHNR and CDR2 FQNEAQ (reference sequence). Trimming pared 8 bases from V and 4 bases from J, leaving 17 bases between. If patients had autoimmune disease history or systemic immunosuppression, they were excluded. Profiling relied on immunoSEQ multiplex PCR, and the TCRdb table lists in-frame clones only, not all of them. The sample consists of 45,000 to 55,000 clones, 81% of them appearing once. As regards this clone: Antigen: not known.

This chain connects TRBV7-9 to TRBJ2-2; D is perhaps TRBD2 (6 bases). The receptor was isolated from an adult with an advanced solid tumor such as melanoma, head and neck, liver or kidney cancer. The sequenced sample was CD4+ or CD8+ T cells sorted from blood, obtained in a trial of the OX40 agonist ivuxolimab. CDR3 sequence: CASAFRAGITGELFF. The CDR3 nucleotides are TGTGCCAGCGCGTTTCGAGCGGGCATCACCGGGGAGCTGTTTTTT.